This TCR beta chain appears in the sequencing data of a study of T cell responses to AZD1222 COVID-19 vaccine. General study results and limits: Unmutated variant regions reportedly attract nearly half of all spike-specific TCRs. Spike-specific TCRs gained breadth and depth after people received two AZD1222 doses. Repertoire sampling was restricted to post-peak T cell response timepoints. Clonal diversity was possibly underestimated, and the donors were mostly white British, with more females.

Of note for this clone: What it binds is unknown.

Assay used: immunoSEQ multiplex PCR; TCRdb lists only in-frame clones, some missing. The data show approximately 76,000 clones, with around 90% seen just once and 4.5% held by the top ten. CDR1 MNHEY and CDR2 SMNVEV come from the germline V gene (reference sequence). CDR3 length equals 13 residues. Trimming stripped 5 bases from V and 4 bases from J, with 11 bases between. The sample here was peripheral blood, taken on day 0 of MenACWY control vaccination. The V call is TRBV27, the J call TRBJ1-1, with no clear D. This clonotype was sampled from an adult in good health. The DNA of the CDR3 is TGTGCCAGCAGTCAGAGGGTAGGCACTGAAGCTTTCTTT. This gives the protein CASSQRVGTEAFF.